This TCR beta chain was sequenced during a study of T cell repertoires in cytomegalovirus infection. Whole-study context: Based on public TCR beta signatures, there were indications of CMV infection and of a matching HLA type.

Study findings and constraints: The ex vivo response showed dominance by HLA-C-restricted CMV-specific TCR beta clonotypes. CMV carriers with the relevant HLA were identified by cumulative public TCR beta family frequency.

TCRdb redid the calling of the reads with MiXCR, one entry per CDR3 protein. The data show 350,000 to 500,000 distinct CDR3 sequences, roughly 31% seen once. Germline V gene data show CDR1 as SGHAT and CDR2 as FQDESV (reference sequence). V lost 5 bases, J lost 5 bases, and 16 bases lay in between. The CDR3 length is 15 residues. This clonotype has ten or more counts. Its specificity is not known. The receptor comes from a human donor in good health (CMV status not recorded). Some clones in this sample may be carry-over from other donors' samples. The V gene is TRBV11-1, the J gene TRBJ2-1; D not resolved. Source material: PBMCs. The CDR3 loop reads CASSEQGPLNNEQFF. The CDR3 region has the DNA TGTGCCAGCAGCGAACAAGGGCCCCTAAACAATGAGCAGTTCTTC. The variable domain in full, with the rest retrieved from reference TRBV11-1 and TRBJ2-1, is EAEVAQSPRYKITEKSQAVAFWCDPISGHATLYWYRQILGQGPELLVQFQDESVVDDSQLPKDRFSAERLKGVDSTLKIQPAELGDSAMYLCASSEQGPLNNEQFFGPGTRLTVL.